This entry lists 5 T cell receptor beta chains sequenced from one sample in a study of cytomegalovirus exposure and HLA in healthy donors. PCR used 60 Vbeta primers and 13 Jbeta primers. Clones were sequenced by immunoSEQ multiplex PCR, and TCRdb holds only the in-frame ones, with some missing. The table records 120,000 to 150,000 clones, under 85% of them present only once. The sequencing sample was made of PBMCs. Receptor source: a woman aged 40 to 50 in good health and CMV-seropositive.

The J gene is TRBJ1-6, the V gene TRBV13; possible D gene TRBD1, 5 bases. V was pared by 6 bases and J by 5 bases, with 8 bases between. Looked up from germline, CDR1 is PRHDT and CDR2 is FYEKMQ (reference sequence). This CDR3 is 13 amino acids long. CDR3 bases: TGTGCCAGCAGTCAGGGCGATAATTCACCCCTCCACTTT. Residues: CASSQGDNSPLHF.

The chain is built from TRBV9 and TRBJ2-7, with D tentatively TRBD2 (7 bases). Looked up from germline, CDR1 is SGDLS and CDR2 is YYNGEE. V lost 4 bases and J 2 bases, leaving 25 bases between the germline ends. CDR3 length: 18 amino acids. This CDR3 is CASSPNAGAQPRPYEQYF. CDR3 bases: TGTGCCAGCAGCCCTAATGCGGGGGCCCAACCTCGCCCCTACGAGCAGTACTTC.

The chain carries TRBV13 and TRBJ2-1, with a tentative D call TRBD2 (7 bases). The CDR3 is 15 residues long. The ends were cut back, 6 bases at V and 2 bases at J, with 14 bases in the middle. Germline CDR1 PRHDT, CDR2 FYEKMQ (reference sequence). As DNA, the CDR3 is TGTGCCAGCAGACAGGGACTAAGGACCTACAATGAGCAGTTCTTC. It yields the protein CASRQGLRTYNEQFF. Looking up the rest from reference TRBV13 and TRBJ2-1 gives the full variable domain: AAGVIQSPRHLIKEKRETATLKCYPIPRHDTVYWYQQGPGQDPQFLISFYEKMQSDKGSIPDRFSAQQFSDYHSELNMSSLELGDSALYFCASRQGLRTYNEQFFGPGTRLTVL.

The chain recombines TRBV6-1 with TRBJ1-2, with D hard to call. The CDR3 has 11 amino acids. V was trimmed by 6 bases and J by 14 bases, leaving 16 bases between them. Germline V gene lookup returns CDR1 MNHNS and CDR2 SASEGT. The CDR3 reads CASRFGTQFTF. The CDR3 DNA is TGTGCCAGCAGGTTTGGCACCCAATTTACCTTC.

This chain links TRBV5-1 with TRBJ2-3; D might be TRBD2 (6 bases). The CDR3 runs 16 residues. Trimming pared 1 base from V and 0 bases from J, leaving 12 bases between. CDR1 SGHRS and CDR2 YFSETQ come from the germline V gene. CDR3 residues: CASSLKGGPSTDTQYF. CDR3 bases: TGCGCCAGCAGCTTGAAAGGAGGGCCGAGCACAGATACGCAGTATTTT.